The 27 T cell receptor beta chains reported below all come from one sample, sequenced in a study of T-cell reconstitution after alpha-beta-depleted transplantation in children. Preparation of the TCRbeta library was carried out with unique molecular identifiers. TCRdb reanalysed the PCR reads using MiXCR and keeps one entry per CDR3 protein. The sample records about 980,000 distinct CDR3 sequences, about 29% being singletons. The sample here was PBMCs, mostly from graft donor cells, taken 360 days after TCRalphabeta/CD19-depleted stem cell transplant. The receptor set was obtained from a boy in the first two years of life who had a stem cell transplant for SCID, so the T cells may come from the graft donor.

The V gene is TRBV4-3, the J gene TRBJ2-4, with 9 bases aligning to TRBD1. Trimming took 2 bases from V and 7 from J; bases not matched to a gene: 15. Germline V gene lookup returns CDR1 LGHNA and CDR2 YSLEER. The CDR3 has 18 amino acids. Here the CDR3 reads CASSQKVLSQGASNIQYF. The CDR3 nucleotides read TGCGCCAGCAGCCAAAAAGTCCTATCACAGGGGGCATCGAACATTCAGTACTTC.

This clonotype was seen more than once but under ten times. The gene calls are TRBV29-1 and TRBJ2-1, with 9 nucleotides matching TRBD1. The CDR3 is 14 amino acids. J gave up 7 bases and V 7 bases, and 11 bases lay outside the gene matches. Germline loops: CDR1 SQVTM, CDR2 ANQGSEA. DNA of the CDR3: TGCAGCGCCAGGGGAACAGGGGGCTGGAATGAGCAGTTCTTC. Amino acid sequence: CSARGTGGWNEQFF.

This clonotype was counted at least ten times. The V and J genes are TRBV6-2 or TRBV6-3 and TRBJ2-7; the D is unclear. Trimming took 6 bases from V and 5 from J, leaving 8 bases between them. The CDR3 is 11 residues long. The germline V gene has CDR1 MNHEY and CDR2 SVGEGT. This CDR3 is CASSRIDEQYF. The DNA for the CDR3 is TGTGCCAGCAGCCGGATCGACGAGCAGTACTTC.

This clonotype was seen more than once but under ten times. This CDR3 is CASSPQPLTQETQYF. CDR3 bases: TGTGCCAGCAGCCCACAGCCCCTAACTCAAGAGACCCAGTACTTC. V usage is TRBV7-2 and J usage is TRBJ2-5; D is undetermined. The CDR3 spans 15 residues. The V end was cut by 5 bases, the J end by 2 bases, with 15 bases between. Germline V gene data show CDR1 as SGHTA and CDR2 as FQGNSA.

The chain employs TRBV27 and TRBJ2-7, with 9 nucleotides matching TRBD2. CDR1 is MNHEY, CDR2 SMNVEV, per germline (reference sequence). J gave up 1 base and V 6 bases, and 10 bases lay outside the gene matches. This CDR3 has 16 residues. This CDR3 reads CASSLSGGIVSYEQYF. The DNA for the CDR3 is TGTGCCAGCAGCCTTAGCGGGGGCATCGTATCCTACGAGCAGTACTTC.

The chain employs TRBV20-1 and TRBJ2-1, with 13 bases identical to TRBD2. The CDR3 is made up of 15 amino acids. Germline-derived CDR1 and CDR2 are DFQATT and SNEGSKA (reference sequence). V lost 6 bases, J lost 4 bases, and 6 bases stayed unmatched. The CDR3 protein is CSAILAGGPYNEQFF. CDR3 coding DNA: TGCAGTGCAATACTAGCGGGGGGGCCGTACAATGAGCAGTTCTTC.

The chain couples TRBV12-3 or TRBV12-4 to TRBJ2-3; D possibly matches TRBD1 or TRBD2 (5 bases each). The germline V and J ends were trimmed by 5 bases and 4 bases, with 22 bases remaining between them. This CDR3 is 17 amino acids long. Here the CDR3 DNA reads TGTGCCAGCAGTACCCACTTGGGGCAGGGACCCCCAGATACGCAGTATTTT. Amino acids: CASSTHLGQGPPDTQYF.

The chain carries TRBV7-2 and TRBJ2-7; no clear D gene. Germline V gene sequence: CDR1 SGHTA, CDR2 FQGNSA. This CDR3 is built from 13 residues. V was shortened by 3 bases and J by 3 bases, with 9 bases between the two germline ends. The CDR3, as DNA: TGTGCCAGCAGCTTCGGGCCCTACTACGAGCAGTACTTC. Protein product: CASSFGPYYEQYF.

The chain recombines TRBV7-3 with TRBJ2-2, with 7 bases identical to TRBD1. The CDR3 sequence is 19 residues long. The germline V gene encodes CDR1 SGHTA and CDR2 FQGTGA. V dropped 5 bases and J dropped 0; count of bases not matched to a gene: 15. The CDR3 DNA sequence: TGTGCCAGCAGCGTACCCCCGGGACAGTTATTCGCGAACACCGGGGAGCTGTTTTTT. It is translated as CASSVPPGQLFANTGELFF.

The chain carries TRBV4-3 and TRBJ2-3, with 9 bases lining up with TRBD1. CDR1 and CDR2 (germline): LGHNA, YSLEER. The CDR3 has 15 amino acids. The V and J ends lost 1 base and 3 bases, in that order; junction bases with no gene match: 2. For the CDR3, the DNA is TGCGCCAGCAGCCAAGGGACAGGGGTAACAGATACGCAGTATTTT. It is translated as CASSQGTGVTDTQYF.

V and J are TRBV29-1 and TRBJ1-4; no definite D call. This CDR3 comprises 11 residues. From germline, CDR1 is SQVTM and CDR2 ANQGSEA. V lost 7 bases to trimming and J lost 4 bases, with 7 bases between them. In DNA, the CDR3 is TGCAGCGCCCGAGATAATGAAAAACTGTTTTTT. It specifies CSARDNEKLFF.

This clonotype was recorded once. The gene calls are TRBV12-3 or TRBV12-4 and TRBJ2-1, with 8 bases fitting TRBD2. This CDR3 spans 17 amino acids. The junction had 10 bases not matched to a gene; V was cut back by 6 bases and J by 0 bases. CDR3 sequence (DNA): TGTGCCAGCAGCTCAAAGGGCCTAGCGGGCTCCTACAATGAGCAGTTCTTC. As protein: CASSSKGLAGSYNEQFF.

The chain is built from TRBV5-1 and TRBJ2-3; 11 nucleotides match TRBD2. CDR3 length: 17 residues. Germline V CDR1 and CDR2: SGHRS, YFSETQ. After removal of 0 bases from V and 2 bases from J, the junction contained 5 bases not matched to a gene. The CDR3 nucleotides read TGCGCCAGCAGCTTGGTGATGACTAGCGGGACCACAGATACGCAGTATTTT. Translating it yields CASSLVMTSGTTDTQYF.

The rearrangement uses TRBV7-9 and TRBJ2-1; D is perhaps TRBD2 (7 bases). The CDR3 is 14 residues long. The V end was cut by 2 bases, the J end by 8 bases, with 13 bases between. Germline lookup yields CDR1 SEHNR and CDR2 FQNEAQ (reference sequence). Here the CDR3 DNA reads TGTGCCAGCAGCTTATTGGGGGGGGGCTATGAGCAGTTCTTC. It codes for CASSLLGGGYEQFF.

This clonotype was recorded many times. The rearrangement links TRBV10-3 to TRBJ2-3; 8 bases map to TRBD1. CDR1 is ENHRY and CDR2 is SYGVKD in the germline V gene. The ends lost 8 bases at V and 5 bases at J; junction bases unmatched: 9. This CDR3 spans 14 amino acids. CDR3 amino acids: CAIGQGARKDTQYF. The CDR3 DNA sequence: TGTGCCATCGGGCAGGGGGCGCGAAAAGATACGCAGTATTTT.

This clonotype came up a few times. The chain recombines TRBV6-6 with TRBJ2-5; D is uncertain. The CDR3 has 13 residues. Germline V gene data show CDR1 as MNHNY and CDR2 as SVGAGI (reference sequence). V was clipped by 6 bases and J by 3 bases, with 11 bases between them. The DNA of the CDR3 is TGTGCCAGCAGCTCCGGGCGTAAAGAGACCCAGTACTTC. Its protein is CASSSGRKETQYF.

J is TRBJ1-5 and V is TRBV5-1; D uncertain. The V gene lost 0 bases and the J gene lost 6 bases, with 10 bases spanning the gap. Looked up from germline, CDR1 is SGHRS and CDR2 is YFSETQ. The CDR3 extends over 14 amino acids. The CDR3: CASSLGEVGQPQHF. In nucleotides, the CDR3 is TGCGCCAGCAGCTTGGGAGAGGTAGGTCAGCCCCAGCATTTT.

The table lists this clonotype with a few counts. V gene TRBV6-2 or TRBV6-3 combines with J gene TRBJ2-1; unclear D gene. This CDR3 is built from 13 residues. Deletions cut 8 bases from V and 3 bases from J, with 11 bases between. The germline gives CDR1 MNHEY, CDR2 SVGEGT. CDR3 region: CASSNRFYNEQFF. The CDR3 coding sequence is TGTGCCAGCTCTAACCGGTTCTACAATGAGCAGTTCTTC.

This clonotype occurred once. The chain is built from TRBV18 and TRBJ2-5; 8 bases line up with TRBD2. The germline V gene encodes CDR1 KGHSH and CDR2 LQKENI. There are 15 residues in the CDR3. The junction had 5 bases not matched to a gene; V was cut back by 1 base and J by 4 bases. CDR3 amino acids: CASSPRSGGRETQYF. The CDR3 coding sequence is TGTGCCAGCTCACCACGCAGCGGGGGACGAGAGACCCAGTACTTC.

The chain is built from TRBV9 and TRBJ2-4; D perhaps matches TRBD2 (7 bases). V gave up 4 bases and J gave up 6 bases, with 14 bases separating them. In germline, CDR1 is SGDLS, CDR2 YYNGEE. CDR3 size: 14 residues. CDR3 nucleotides: TGTGCCAGCAGCCCCCGGGGGGCTACAAACATTCAGTACTTC. Translated, it gives CASSPRGATNIQYF.

This clonotype was seen a few times. The gene calls are TRBV5-4 and TRBJ2-2; 7 bases align to TRBD1. V shed 2 bases, J shed 5 bases, and the junction held 6 bases outside the gene matches. The germline gives CDR1 SGHNT, CDR2 YYREEE (reference sequence). This CDR3 comprises 15 residues. CDR3 in DNA: TGTGCCAGCAGCTTAGACAGGGAAAAGACCGGGGAGCTGTTTTTT. Protein sequence: CASSLDREKTGELFF.

This clonotype was picked up a small number of times. V is TRBV5-1 and J is TRBJ1-6; D remains unclear. CDR1 SGHRS and CDR2 YFSETQ come from the germline V gene. The V end lost 4 bases, the J end lost 3 bases, and 11 bases lay between the germline ends. This CDR3 is 15 amino acids long. The CDR3 here is CASSKWTDYNSPLHF. The CDR3 nucleotides read TGCGCCAGCAGCAAGTGGACCGACTATAATTCACCCCTCCACTTT.

The chain links TRBV19 to TRBJ1-1, with D unresolved. The CDR3 is made up of 15 amino acids. Germline loops: CDR1 LNHDA, CDR2 SQIVND (reference sequence). V was cut by 8 bases and J by 2 bases, with 18 bases left in between. The CDR3 DNA is TGTGCCAGTGGAGGGTCGAGGACGCAAAACACTGAAGCTTTCTTT. Its protein product is CASGGSRTQNTEAFF.

Ten or more counts support this clonotype. This rearrangement joins TRBV7-9 to TRBJ2-3; D may be TRBD1 (6 bases). V was trimmed by 5 bases and J by 5 bases, leaving 20 bases between them. Germline V gene lookup returns CDR1 SEHNR and CDR2 FQNEAQ (reference sequence). The CDR3 is 16 amino acids. The CDR3 here is CASSQSTGLFGDTQYF. CDR3 coding DNA: TGTGCCAGCAGCCAAAGTACAGGGTTGTTTGGAGATACGCAGTATTTT.

This clonotype has just a few counts. The V call is TRBV12-3 or TRBV12-4, the J call TRBJ2-2; D gene unclear. The CDR3 covers 16 residues. Trimming pared 6 bases from V and 3 bases from J, leaving 17 bases between. DNA of the CDR3: TGTGCCAGCAGCCTCCCGGTGATTCTAGACACCGGGGAGCTGTTTTTT. Its protein is CASSLPVILDTGELFF.

This clonotype was observed a handful of times. Written as DNA, the CDR3 is TGCGCCAGCAGCCAAGAGGGGGGTGCGGGGGAATCGTACGAGCAGTACTTC. Translation: CASSQEGGAGESYEQYF. The gene calls are TRBV4-1 and TRBJ2-7; 7 nucleotides align to TRBD2. The CDR3 spans 17 residues. Germline CDR1 reads MGHRA; CDR2 reads YSYEKL. V lost 0 bases and J lost 4; bases outside the gene matches: 12.

The CDR3 coding sequence is TGTGCCAGCAGCTTAGCGCCTGAAGCGGTGGGGGGAGAGACCCAGTACTTC. Translating gives CASSLAPEAVGGETQYF. The chain couples TRBV7-8 to TRBJ2-5, with D tentatively TRBD2 (6 bases). Trimming removed 0 bases at V and 4 bases at J, with 18 bases between. Germline CDR1 is SGHVS and CDR2 is FQNEAQ. The CDR3 is 17 residues long.